The source of this T cell receptor (beta chain) is a study of CD8 T cells in ankylosing spondylitis. Findings of the study overall: Blood from ankylosing spondylitis patients appeared to carry a characteristic roughly eight-variant TCR beta motif. Some of the motif variants had earlier been found in reactive arthritis patients' fluid and blood. Reported data indicate significant enrichment of disease-linked clones within matched ankylosing spondylitis synovial fluid.

There are many counts of this clonotype. Its antigen remains unknown. Quantitative 5'-RACE with molecular barcodes was used to make the TCR beta libraries. TCRdb used MiXCR to reprocess the 5' RACE reads, holding one entry per CDR3 protein. The sample contains tens of thousands of distinct CDR3 sequences, approximately 6% of which appear only once. Specimen: synovial fluid, either unsorted or a sorted T cell fraction (not recorded which). This sequence was found in a male donor with ankylosing spondylitis.

The CDR3 nucleotides are TGCAGTGCTACCCCCAGAGAGACCCAGTACTTC. Protein sequence: CSATPRETQYF. The chain employs TRBV20-1 and TRBJ2-5; D is ambiguous. The CDR3 consists of 11 residues. Per germline, CDR1 DFQATT and CDR2 SNEGSKA (reference sequence). Trimming removed 4 bases from V and 4 bases from J, with 7 bases in between.